A selection of T cell receptor beta chains follows, all from one sample in a study of blood T cell repertoires in COVID-19. Sequencing used immunoSEQ multiplex PCR; TCRdb keeps in-frame clones, though not all of them. This table has around 230,000 clones, roughly 80% appearing once. What was sequenced was peripheral blood. Receptors originate from a woman aged 80 or older with acute or convalescent COVID-19. Each CDR3 is given with its conserved first and last residue. D genes are given only for firm matches. The listing skips clone size in some rows; elsewhere it reads once, few, many or a size class.

once	TRBV28	-	TRBJ1-2	TGTGCCAGCAGCCTTGAAGGGGTCTATGGCTACACCTTC	CASSLEGVYGYTF
once	TRBV6-5	-	TRBJ2-7	TGTGCCAGCAGTTACTCGAATGCAGGGTGGGCTTACGAGCAGTACTTC	CASSYSNAGWAYEQYF
-	TRBV28	-	TRBJ1-4	TGTGCCAGCAGTTTATTAGGACAAGGGGATGAAAAACTGTTTTTT	CASSLLGQGDEKLFF
-	TRBV12-5	TRBD2	TRBJ2-7	TGTGCTAGTGGCCCTACCCCAGGACTAGTGGCCTACGAGCAGTACTTC	CASGPTPGLVAYEQYF
-	TRBV5-1	TRBD2	TRBJ2-5	TGCGCCAGCAGCCAGGGACTAGCGGGGGAGACCCAGTACTTC	CASSQGLAGETQYF
-	TRBV9	TRBD1	TRBJ2-4	TGTGCCAGCAGCATGGGGACAGGCCAAATTCAGTACTTC	CASSMGTGQIQYF
-	TRBV9	-	TRBJ1-2	TGTGCCAGCAGCGTCCCGTTTGCGGGGTGCACCTTC	CASSVPFAGCTF
-	TRBV18	TRBD2	TRBJ2-5	TGTGCCAGCTCACCAGCGGGAGAGACGGAGACCCAGTACTTC	CASSPAGETETQYF
-	TRBV27	-	TRBJ2-3	TGTGCCAGCTGTACGGCTGACTACACAGATACGCAGTATTTT	CASCTADYTDTQYF
-	TRBV5-4	-	TRBJ2-1	TGTGCCAGCAGCCATCCCCCTCAGGGTTCCAATGAGCAGTTCTTC	CASSHPPQGSNEQFF
-	TRBV28	-	TRBJ1-2	TGTGCCAGCAGTTCCCCCGAGGGGCAGGGGCTCTATGGCTACACCTTC	CASSSPEGQGLYGYTF
-	TRBV6-5	-	TRBJ1-2	TGTGCCAGCAGTTATGGGGGCAACTATGGCTACACCTTC	CASSYGGNYGYTF
-	TRBV7-9	TRBD1	TRBJ1-2	TGTGCCAGCAGCTTGCCGGGACAGGATAACACCTTC	CASSLPGQDNTF
once	TRBV5-4	TRBD2	TRBJ2-7	TGTGCCAGCAGCTCGGGACTAGCCCGCCACTACGAGCAGTACTTC	CASSSGLARHYEQYF
-	TRBV7-9	-	TRBJ2-6	TGTGCCAGCAGCTTCAACCCGAGCTCTGGGGCCAACGTCCTGACTTTC	CASSFNPSSGANVLTF
once	TRBV19	-	TRBJ1-4	TGTGCCAGTAGTATGGGACTGAAACATGAAAAACTGTTTTTT	CASSMGLKHEKLFF
-	TRBV5-4	-	TRBJ2-3	TGTGCCAGCAGCTTGTTCCAGGATACGCAGTATTTT	CASSLFQDTQYF
-	TRBV5-4	TRBD1	TRBJ1-2	TGTGCCAGCAGCCCAACCGACAGGGGGCGTCGGGGCTACACCTTC	CASSPTDRGRRGYTF
-	TRBV4-2	-	TRBJ2-7	TGTGCCAGCAGCCAAGGTGCGGGGACCCAGTACGAGCAGTACTTC	CASSQGAGTQYEQYF
-	TRBV7-2	-	TRBJ2-2	TGTGCCAGCAGCTCCCAGGGGTCGTCCGGGGAGCTGTTTTTT	CASSSQGSSGELFF
-	TRBV19	TRBD1	TRBJ1-5	TGTGCCAGTAGTACCGGGACAGGGGGCGAGGCTCAGCCCCAGCATTTT	CASSTGTGGEAQPQHF
-	TRBV19	TRBD2	TRBJ2-3	TGTGCCAGTAGATTGACTAGCGGGGGTCTCACAGATACGCAGTATTTT	CASRLTSGGLTDTQYF
-	TRBV3-1/TRBV3-2	TRBD2	TRBJ2-1	TGTGCCAGCAGCCAACGTCTTGGGGGACTAGCCTCGGCGAATGAGCAGTTCTTC	CASSQRLGGLASANEQFF
-	TRBV19	TRBD1	TRBJ2-1	TGTGCCAGTAGTACCGGGACAGGGTATCACAATGAGCAGTTCTTC	CASSTGTGYHNEQFF
-	TRBV6-5	-	TRBJ1-3	TGTGCCAGCAGTTACGAGGTGGCGGGTGGAAACACCATATATTTT	CASSYEVAGGNTIYF
-	TRBV12-3/TRBV12-4	TRBD1	TRBJ1-5	TGTGCCAGCAACCGGGACAGAAATCAGCCCCAGCATTTT	CASNRDRNQPQHF
-	TRBV30	-	TRBJ2-7	TGTGCCTGGAGTGTAAATACCGGGAGCTCCTACGAGCAGTACTTC	CAWSVNTGSSYEQYF
-	TRBV7-9	TRBD2	TRBJ2-3	TGTGCCAGCAGCTTAGGACTAGCGAAAAGCACAGATACGCAGTATTTT	CASSLGLAKSTDTQYF
-	TRBV27	TRBD2	TRBJ2-7	TGTGCCAGCAGTTCCTGGACTAGCGGGAGCCTCGAGCAGTACTTC	CASSSWTSGSLEQYF
once	TRBV6-5	TRBD1	TRBJ2-1	TGTGCCAGCAGGGTCGACAGGGCGAGTGAGCAGTTCTTC	CASRVDRASEQFF
-	TRBV4-1	-	TRBJ1-5	TGCGCCAGCAGCCAAGTAAGGCAGGGGAGTCAGCCCCAGCATTTT	CASSQVRQGSQPQHF
-	TRBV5-1	-	TRBJ1-2	TGCGCCAGCAGCTTGGAGCAGGTGGTCTACACCTTC	CASSLEQVVYTF
-	TRBV9	-	TRBJ1-5	TGTGCCAGCAGCGTAGACCCCCAGGGTAATCAGCCCCAGCATTTT	CASSVDPQGNQPQHF
-	TRBV3-1/TRBV3-2	-	TRBJ2-2	TGTGCCAGCAGCCAATCTAGTGCTTCGGGCACCGGGGAGCTGTTTTTT	CASSQSSASGTGELFF
-	TRBV28	TRBD1	TRBJ2-5	TGTGCCAGCAGTTATGGGACAGGCCGACAAGAGACCCAGTACTTC	CASSYGTGRQETQYF
-	TRBV3-1/TRBV3-2	TRBD2	TRBJ2-5	TGTGCCAGCAGCCAAGGGTGGACTAGCGGGATAAACCAAGAGACCCAGTACTTC	CASSQGWTSGINQETQYF
-	TRBV11-2	-	TRBJ1-3	TGTGCCAGCAGCTTAGACAGGTCTGGAAACACCATATATTTT	CASSLDRSGNTIYF
-	TRBV10-3	-	TRBJ2-3	TGTGCCATCAGTGAGGCCAGTAGCCCCACAGATACGCAGTATTTT	CAISEASSPTDTQYF
-	TRBV28	TRBD1	TRBJ2-3	TGTGCCAGCAGTTGGGCCGGGACAGGGGGGCCAGATACGCAGTATTTT	CASSWAGTGGPDTQYF
once	TRBV9	TRBD2	TRBJ2-1	TGTGCCAGCAGCGTAGGACTAGCGGCCAACAATGAGCAGTTCTTC	CASSVGLAANNEQFF
-	TRBV9	-	TRBJ1-1	TGTGCCAGCAGCCCACATGGTAGGACAGAGAACACTGAAGCTTTCTTT	CASSPHGRTENTEAFF
-	TRBV24-1	-	TRBJ1-2	TGTGCCACCAGTGATACCCAGGGTAACTATGGCTACACCTTC	CATSDTQGNYGYTF
-	TRBV5-4	-	TRBJ1-2	TGTGCCAGCAGCCGGGGGGGTTTAGTTGGCTACACCTTC	CASSRGGLVGYTF
-	TRBV6-6	TRBD1	TRBJ1-3	TGTGCCAGCAGTTCGGACAGGGCAGTTTCCGGAAACACCATATATTTT	CASSSDRAVSGNTIYF
-	TRBV27	-	TRBJ2-3	TGTGCCAGCAGTTTTCAGTCAAGCACAGATACGCAGTATTTT	CASSFQSSTDTQYF
-	TRBV5-1	TRBD2	TRBJ2-1	TGCGCCAGCAGCTTGGGTCTTAGCGGGAGTTCCTACAATGAGCAGTTCTTC	CASSLGLSGSSYNEQFF
-	TRBV5-1	-	TRBJ2-1	TGCGCCAGCAGCCAAACGACAGACTCCTACAATGAGCAGTTCTTC	CASSQTTDSYNEQFF
once	TRBV5-4	TRBD1	TRBJ1-1	TGTGCCAGCAGCCTGCCGACAGGGAACCGAGGTGAAGCTTTCTTT	CASSLPTGNRGEAFF
-	TRBV7-9	-	TRBJ1-5	TGTGCCAGCAGCTGGGGAGGAGACGGCAATCAGCCCCAGCATTTT	CASSWGGDGNQPQHF
-	TRBV19	TRBD2	TRBJ2-5	TGTGCCAGTAGTTCCCTAGCGGGATTAATGGAGACCCAGTACTTC	CASSSLAGLMETQYF
-	TRBV29-1	-	TRBJ1-1	TGCAGCGTTGATGGTCAGGTGGGTCACACTGAAGCTTTCTTT	CSVDGQVGHTEAFF
-	TRBV30	-	TRBJ1-1	TGTGCCTGGAGTGGGCGGGAAGACACTGAAGCTTTCTTT	CAWSGREDTEAFF